This T cell receptor beta chain was identified during a study of human T cells and chemical hapten exposure (dated by TCRdb to 2020 to 2023). A note on the overall study: For sensitization, 2% DPC in acetone was applied to a 2 cm by 2 cm area of upper inner arm skin. Libraries were combined into a pool for sequencing, and differences in TCR yield between samples came mainly from small differences in library volumes within the pool. About 30 alopecia patients provided blood for TCR sequencing at one to four time points (pre-sensitization, 2, 6 and 24 weeks). Patch testing on the upper back used Finn chambers containing 0.01% DPC, with scoring done after 6 days according to International Contact Dermatitis Research Group standards. Throughout the study period of approximately 23 weeks, patients also received therapeutic DPC doses to the scalp every week. Blood was sampled from patients pre-sensitization (week 0) and at 2, 6 and about 24 weeks after DPC sensitization. Alopecia areata with under or over 50% scalp involvement, alopecia totalis and alopecia universalis were represented in the patient cohort, which was mostly female. This study followed changes in the peripheral blood TCR repertoire in vivo during primary and secondary sensitization of alopecia patients to the hapten diphenylcyclopropenone (DPC).

In light of the paper, this sample's time point label describes: patch test 3, about 24 weeks after DPC sensitization. Read against the paper, the sample's treatment or condition label means: therapeutic diphenylcyclopropenone sensitization with weekly scalp DPC. At every patch-test visit, the blood draw took place before the patch test was put on. Patients were considered eligible if aged 18 to 70, diagnosed with alopecia and deemed suitable for DPC therapy, and patients were excluded if pregnant. Total RNA was extracted from unfractionated whole blood that had been collected in Tempus Blood RNA tubes. Via the germline V gene, CDR1 is SGHRS and CDR2 YFSETQ. Between the V and J ends, shortened by 5 bases and 2 bases respectively, the junction contains 7 bases. Taken from cysteine to phenylalanine, the CDR3 has 12 residues. The sequence is cut down to CDR3 DNA, 36 bases in frame from base 1. Findings and caveats that apply to the study as a whole: Because every patient had alopecia, a presumed autoimmune disease, the patients' immune response might differ from that of healthy individuals. The number of PT1 expanded TCRs positively correlated with patch test score, significant at thresholds 8, 16 and 32 but not 4. No change with DPC sensitization was found in the number of TCRs above 1 in 1000 frequency, and no evidence of global repertoire structure alterations was found. After repeated subsampling, changes were observed in the strength of the expansion versus patch-test correlation and in the threshold at which the correlation became significant. Compared with pre-sensitization or healthy control sets, expanded TCRs formed significantly more large CDR3 similarity clusters, which is consistent with antigen-driven responses.

Of note for this clonotype: Its antigen remains unidentified. Base qualities are missing; no much larger clone stands one base away.

The library was generated by RACE. The data were produced on a NextSeq 500. During library preparation, unique molecular identifiers were attached to individual cDNA molecules so that TCRs could be counted in a quantitative, reproducible way. Each blood RNA sample was used to sequence both TCR alpha and TCR beta chains. The source study handled its data this way. The median number of TCRs per sample was approximately 96,000, ranging from roughly 23,224 to 700,000. The Decombinator software suite was used to annotate the V, J and CDR3 of the TCR reads. For PS versus PT1 abundance plots, all samples were subsampled to the same number of TCRs (28,000). TCRs were defined as expanded if absent before sensitization and observed at least eight times at the 2-week time point. Clones were called with MiXCR by TCRdb after fastp trimmed the public reads at Q25, and only in-frame beta chains were retained. Each record represents a unique CDR3 protein, reported with the most common genes and DNA among its rows. TCRdb, not the authors, supplied the V and J calls. For this sample the table gives 95,000 to 150,000 distinct CDR3 sequences, of which about 11% were detected only once. Clones ranked in the top ten supply approximately 2.5% of the sample.

The rearrangement joined TRBV5-1 to TRBJ2-5; TRBD2 is perhaps the D gene, given 5 matching bases. This clonotype originated in a woman aged 50 to 65 with alopecia areata. Some clones in this sample may be carry-over from other donors' samples. This specimen was whole blood, taken in connection with sensitization to the hapten diphenylcyclopropenone (DPC). The bases are TGCGCCAGCAGACTAGATCAAGAGACCCAGTACTTC. Its product reads: CASRLDQETQYF.